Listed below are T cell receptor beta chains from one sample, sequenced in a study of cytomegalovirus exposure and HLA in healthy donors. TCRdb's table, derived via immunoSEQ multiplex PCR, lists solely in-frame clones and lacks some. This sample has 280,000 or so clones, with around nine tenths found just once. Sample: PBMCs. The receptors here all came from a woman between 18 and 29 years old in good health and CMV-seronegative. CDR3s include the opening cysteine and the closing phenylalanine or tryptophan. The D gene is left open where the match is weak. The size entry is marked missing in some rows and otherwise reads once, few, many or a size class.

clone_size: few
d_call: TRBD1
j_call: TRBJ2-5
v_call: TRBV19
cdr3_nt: TGTGCCAGTAGTGCCCGACAGGGGTCCCAAGAGACCCAGTACTTC
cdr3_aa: CASSARQGSQETQYF

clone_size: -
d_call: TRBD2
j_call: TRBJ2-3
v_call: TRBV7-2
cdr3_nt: TGTGCCAGCAGCGGCGCGGGAGGCGGGCGCACAGATACGCAGTATTTT
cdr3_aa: CASSGAGGGRTDTQYF

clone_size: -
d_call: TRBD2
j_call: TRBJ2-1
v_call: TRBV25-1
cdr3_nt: TGTGCCAGCAGTCCCCCGTCAGTAGCGGGAGGACGGGAGCAGTTCTTC
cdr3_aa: CASSPPSVAGGREQFF

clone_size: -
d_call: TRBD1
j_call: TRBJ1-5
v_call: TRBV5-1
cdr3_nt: TGCGCCAGCAGTCCAACAGGGGAATGGAGCAATCAGCCCCAGCATTTT
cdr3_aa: CASSPTGEWSNQPQHF

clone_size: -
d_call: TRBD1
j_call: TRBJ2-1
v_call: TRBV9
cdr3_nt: TGTGCCAGCAGCGCCGGACAGGGGGCCCATGAGCAGTTCTTC
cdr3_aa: CASSAGQGAHEQFF

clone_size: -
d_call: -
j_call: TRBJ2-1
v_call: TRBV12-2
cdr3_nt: TGTGCAAGTCGCCACCGTAGCGGGAGCCCTTACAATGAGCAGTTCTTC
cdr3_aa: CASRHRSGSPYNEQFF

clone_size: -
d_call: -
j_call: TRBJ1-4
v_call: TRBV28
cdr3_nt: TGTGCCAGCAGGACAAGCCTAGACAGCCTGTTTTTT
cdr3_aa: CASRTSLDSLFF

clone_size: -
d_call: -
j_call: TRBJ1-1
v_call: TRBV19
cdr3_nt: TGTGCCAGTACTCGCAGGGATTTGTCTGAAGCTTTCTTT
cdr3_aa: CASTRRDLSEAFF

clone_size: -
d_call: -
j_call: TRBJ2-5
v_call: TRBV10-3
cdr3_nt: TGTGCCACCCAGGGGGGTTATTCAGAGACCCAGTACTTC
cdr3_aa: CATQGGYSETQYF

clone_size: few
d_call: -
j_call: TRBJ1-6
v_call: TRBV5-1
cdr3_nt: TGCGCCAGCAGCTCCTCAGGAGGACCCCTCCACTTT
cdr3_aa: CASSSSGGPLHF

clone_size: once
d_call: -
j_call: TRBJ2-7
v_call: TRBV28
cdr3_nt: TGTGCCAGCAGTTTATTTCTCTACGAGCAGTACTTC
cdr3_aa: CASSLFLYEQYF

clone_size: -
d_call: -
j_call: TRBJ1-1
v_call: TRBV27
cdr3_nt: TGTGCCAGCAGTTTAGGGCGGGGGGCACGTACTGAAGCTTTCTTT
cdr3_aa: CASSLGRGARTEAFF

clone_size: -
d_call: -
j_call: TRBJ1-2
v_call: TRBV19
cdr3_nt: TGTGCCAGTAGTATGGACAGTGCTAACTATGGCTACACCTTC
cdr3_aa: CASSMDSANYGYTF

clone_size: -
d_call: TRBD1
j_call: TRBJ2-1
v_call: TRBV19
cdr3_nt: TGTGCCAGTACCCCGCTGGGGACAGGGCCCAACAATGAGCAGTTCTTC
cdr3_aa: CASTPLGTGPNNEQFF

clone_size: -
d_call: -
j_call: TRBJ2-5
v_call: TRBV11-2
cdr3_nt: TGTGCCAGCAGCTTAGGGGTAGCAGACTACCAAGAGACCCAGTACTTC
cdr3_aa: CASSLGVADYQETQYF

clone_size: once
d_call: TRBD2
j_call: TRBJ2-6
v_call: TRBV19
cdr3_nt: TGTGCCAGTAGGGCCGTCAGCGGGAGAGTTTCTGGGGCCAACGTCCTGACTTTC
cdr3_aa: CASRAVSGRVSGANVLTF

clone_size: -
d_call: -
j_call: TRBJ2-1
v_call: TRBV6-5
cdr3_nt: TGTGCCAGCAGTTACTTAGTTACCTACAATGAGCAGTTCTTC
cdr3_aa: CASSYLVTYNEQFF

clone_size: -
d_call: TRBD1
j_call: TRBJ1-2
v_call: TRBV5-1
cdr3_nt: TGCGCCAGCAGCTTGGGGGGGACAGACTTTAACTATGGCTACACCTTC
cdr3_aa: CASSLGGTDFNYGYTF

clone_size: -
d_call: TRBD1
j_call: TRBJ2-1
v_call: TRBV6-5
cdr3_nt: TGTGCCAGCGGCGACAGGGGGCAGGGCAATGAGCAGTTCTTC
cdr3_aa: CASGDRGQGNEQFF

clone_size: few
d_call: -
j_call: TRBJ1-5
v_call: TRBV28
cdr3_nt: TGTGCCAGCAGCCACAGGACGGGTGCCAATCAGCCCCAGCATTTT
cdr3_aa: CASSHRTGANQPQHF

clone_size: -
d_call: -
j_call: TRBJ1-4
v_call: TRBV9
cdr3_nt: TGTGCCAGCAGCGTGGGGGGGTTAGAAGCAACTAATGAAAAACTGTTTTTT
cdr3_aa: CASSVGGLEATNEKLFF

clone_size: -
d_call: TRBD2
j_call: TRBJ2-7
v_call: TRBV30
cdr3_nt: TGTGCCTGGAGCGGATCACGGGGGGGTCTAGCACACGAGCAGTACTTC
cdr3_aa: CAWSGSRGGLAHEQYF

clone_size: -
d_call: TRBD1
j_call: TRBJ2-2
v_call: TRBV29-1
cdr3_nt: TGCAGCGTTGTATTGGACAGGGTTATCACCGGGGAGCTGTTTTTT
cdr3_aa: CSVVLDRVITGELFF

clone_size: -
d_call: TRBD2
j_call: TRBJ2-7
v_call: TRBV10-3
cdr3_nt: TGTGCCATCACTAGCGGGGGCTCCTACGAGCAGTACTTC
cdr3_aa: CAITSGGSYEQYF

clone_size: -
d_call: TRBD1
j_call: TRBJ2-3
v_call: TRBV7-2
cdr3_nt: TGTGCCAGCAGCACTGGGACAGGGTCAGGCACAGATACGCAGTATTTT
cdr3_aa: CASSTGTGSGTDTQYF

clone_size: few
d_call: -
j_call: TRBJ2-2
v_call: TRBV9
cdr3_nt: TGTGCCAGCAGCGTAGACAGGGCGAACACCGGGGAGCTGTTTTTT
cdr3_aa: CASSVDRANTGELFF

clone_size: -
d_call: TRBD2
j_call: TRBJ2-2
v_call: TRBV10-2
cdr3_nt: TGCGCCAGCCAGGCGATGGGACTAGCGCTCACCGGGGAGCTGTTTTTT
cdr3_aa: CASQAMGLALTGELFF

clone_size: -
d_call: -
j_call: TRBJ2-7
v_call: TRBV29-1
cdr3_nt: TGCAGCGTTCAAACGAGGGTCTCCTACGAGCAGTACTTC
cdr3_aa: CSVQTRVSYEQYF

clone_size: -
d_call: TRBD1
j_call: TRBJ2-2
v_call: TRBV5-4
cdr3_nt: TGTGCCAGCAGCCCCGGACAGGGGACGGTCTACGGGGAGCTGTTTTTT
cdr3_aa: CASSPGQGTVYGELFF

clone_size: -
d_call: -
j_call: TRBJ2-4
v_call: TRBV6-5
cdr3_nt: TGTGCCAGCAGCACACCCCAGGGGGCCAAAAACATTCAGTACTTC
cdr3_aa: CASSTPQGAKNIQYF

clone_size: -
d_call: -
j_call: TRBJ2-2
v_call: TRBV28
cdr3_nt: TGTGCCAGCAGTTTAACTTCGGGTATCGGGGAGCTGTTTTTT
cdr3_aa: CASSLTSGIGELFF

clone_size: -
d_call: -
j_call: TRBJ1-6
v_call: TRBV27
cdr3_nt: TGTGCCAGCAGTGGTTCAGGGAATTCACCCCTCCACTTT
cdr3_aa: CASSGSGNSPLHF

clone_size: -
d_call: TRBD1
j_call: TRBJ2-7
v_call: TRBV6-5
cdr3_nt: TGTGCCAGCATTCCGGACAGGGTCTCTAGCGAGCAGTACTTC
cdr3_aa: CASIPDRVSSEQYF

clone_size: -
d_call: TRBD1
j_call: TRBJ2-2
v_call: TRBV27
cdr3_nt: TGTGCCAGCAGTTTATCTACCAGGGGGTTCACCGGGGAGCTGTTTTTT
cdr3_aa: CASSLSTRGFTGELFF

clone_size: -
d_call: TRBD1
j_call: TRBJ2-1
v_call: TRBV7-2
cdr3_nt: TGTGCCAGCAGAGCCGGGACAGGGTCCTACAATGAGCAGTTCTTC
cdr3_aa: CASRAGTGSYNEQFF

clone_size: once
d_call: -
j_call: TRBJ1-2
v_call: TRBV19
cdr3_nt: TGTGCCAGTAGTTTCGCGGGGAATAACTATGGCTACACCTTC
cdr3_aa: CASSFAGNNYGYTF

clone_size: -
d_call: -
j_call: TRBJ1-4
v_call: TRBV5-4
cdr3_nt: TGTGCCAGCAGCTGGGGGGTTTCTAATGAAAAACTGTTTTTT
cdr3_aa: CASSWGVSNEKLFF

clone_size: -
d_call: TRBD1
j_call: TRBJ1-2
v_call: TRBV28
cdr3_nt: TGTGCCAGCAGCGACGGGACAGCTAAACGTGGCTACACCTTC
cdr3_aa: CASSDGTAKRGYTF

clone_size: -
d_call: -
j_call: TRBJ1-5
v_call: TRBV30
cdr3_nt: TGTGCCTGGGCCCCAGGGGATAACCAGCCCCAGCATTTT
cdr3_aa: CAWAPGDNQPQHF

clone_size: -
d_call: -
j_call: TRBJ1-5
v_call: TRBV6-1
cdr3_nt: TGTGCCAGCACTGGGGCGGCGTTGGGTCAGCCCCAGCATTTT
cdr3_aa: CASTGAALGQPQHF

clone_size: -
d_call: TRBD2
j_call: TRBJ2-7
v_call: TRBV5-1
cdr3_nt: TGCGCCAGCAGCCCGGGACTAGCGGGAGGGCTTCCAGACGAGCAGTACTTC
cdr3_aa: CASSPGLAGGLPDEQYF

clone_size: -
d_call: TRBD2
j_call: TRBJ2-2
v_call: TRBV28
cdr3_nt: TGTGCCAGCACCAAGGGTGGGACTAGCGGGTTCCTCACCGGGGAGCTGTTTTTT
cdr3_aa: CASTKGGTSGFLTGELFF

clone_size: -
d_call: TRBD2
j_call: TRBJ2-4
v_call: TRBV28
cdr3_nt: TGTGCCAGCAGCGGACTAGCGGGAGATCGGGACATTCAGTACTTC
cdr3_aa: CASSGLAGDRDIQYF

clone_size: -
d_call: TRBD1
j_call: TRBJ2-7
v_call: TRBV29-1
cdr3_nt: TGCAGCGGTCTGGGACAGGGGGTCTACGAGCAGTACTTC
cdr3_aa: CSGLGQGVYEQYF

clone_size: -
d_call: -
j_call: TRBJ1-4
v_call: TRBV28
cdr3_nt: TGTGCCAGCAATCGATTGGGACTTTCAAATGAAAAACTGTTTTTT
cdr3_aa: CASNRLGLSNEKLFF

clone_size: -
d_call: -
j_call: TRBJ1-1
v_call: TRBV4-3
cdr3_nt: TGCGCCAGCAGCCAAGACAGGACAGCCTTTCCGACTTTCTTT
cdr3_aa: CASSQDRTAFPTFF

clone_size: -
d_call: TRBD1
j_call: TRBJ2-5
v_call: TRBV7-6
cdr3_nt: TGTGCCAGCAGCTCCCCTTCTGGGCGACAGGGAGCGATAGAGACCCAGTACTTC
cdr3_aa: CASSSPSGRQGAIETQYF

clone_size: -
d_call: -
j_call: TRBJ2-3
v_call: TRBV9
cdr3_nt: TGTGCCGGGGGGACGGGAGTCACAGATACGCAGTATTTT
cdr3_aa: CAGGTGVTDTQYF

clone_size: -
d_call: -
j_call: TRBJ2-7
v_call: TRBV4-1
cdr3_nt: TGCGCCAGCAGCCAAGTATCCGGGGACGAGCAGTACTTC
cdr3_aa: CASSQVSGDEQYF

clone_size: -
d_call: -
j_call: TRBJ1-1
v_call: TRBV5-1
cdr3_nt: TGCGCCAGCAGCTTGGCCGGCAGGGGCCTTCGAAACACTGAAGCTTTCTTT
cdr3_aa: CASSLAGRGLRNTEAFF

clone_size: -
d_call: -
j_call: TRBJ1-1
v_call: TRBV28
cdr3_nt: TGTGCCATAGGGGGGGCGATGAACACTGAAGCTTTCTTT
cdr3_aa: CAIGGAMNTEAFF

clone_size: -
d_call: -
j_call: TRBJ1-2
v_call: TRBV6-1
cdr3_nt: TGTGCCAGCAGTCCGGACAGAAACTATGGCTACACCTTC
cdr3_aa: CASSPDRNYGYTF

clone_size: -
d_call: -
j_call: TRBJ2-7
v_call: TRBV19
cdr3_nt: TGTGCCAGTAGTCTGGCCGGGGGAAAATCCTACGAGCAGTACTTC
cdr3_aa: CASSLAGGKSYEQYF

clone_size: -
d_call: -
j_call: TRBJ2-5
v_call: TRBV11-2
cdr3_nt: TGTGCCAGCAGCCCCAAAGTCAGGGGAGAGACCCAGTACTTC
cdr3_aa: CASSPKVRGETQYF

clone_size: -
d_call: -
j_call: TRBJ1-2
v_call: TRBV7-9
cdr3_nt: TGTGCCAGCAGCCGAGGGCAGACCTACACCTTC
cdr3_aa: CASSRGQTYTF

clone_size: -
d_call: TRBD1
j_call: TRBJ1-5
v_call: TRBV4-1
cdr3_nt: TGCGCCAGCAGCCAAGCGGGTTCTAGGGGGCGTCAGCCCCAGCATTTT
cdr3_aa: CASSQAGSRGRQPQHF

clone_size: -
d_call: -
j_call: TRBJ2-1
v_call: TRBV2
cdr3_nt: TGTGCCAGCAGTGTCAGGTCGGATCTCCCGACGCAGTTCTTC
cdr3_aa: CASSVRSDLPTQFF

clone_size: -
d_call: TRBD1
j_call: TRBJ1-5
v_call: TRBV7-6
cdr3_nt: TGTGCCAGCAGCCCGGGGACAGGGAATAATCAGCCCCAGCATTTT
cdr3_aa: CASSPGTGNNQPQHF

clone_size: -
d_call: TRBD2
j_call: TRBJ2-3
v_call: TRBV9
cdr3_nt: TGTGCCAGCAGCCCGTGGACTAGCGGGCGTACAGATACGCAGTATTTT
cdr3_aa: CASSPWTSGRTDTQYF

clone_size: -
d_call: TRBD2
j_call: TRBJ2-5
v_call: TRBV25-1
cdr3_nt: TGTGCCAGCTCACTAGCGAGGTCCCCGGCCCAGTACTTC
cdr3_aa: CASSLARSPAQYF